This TCR beta chain was recovered during a study of beta chain features in type 1 diabetes. CDR1 SNHLY and CDR2 FYNNEI come from the germline V gene. Trimming left V 5 bases short and J 3 bases short, with 4 bases between. The CDR3 runs to 11 residues. The whole isolated RNA underwent reverse transcription, so sequencing captured expressed TCRB transcripts. Some 3.6 million reads on average were seen across naive, central memory and regulatory T cell samples. The data were produced by immunoSEQ multiplex PCR, yet TCRdb's version contains in-frame clones alone and is incomplete. The sample includes 130,000 to 150,000 clones, approximately 13% of them seen just once. Broader study findings: Type 1 diabetes patients had fewer VDJ junction insertions and more deletions. A moderate, significant TCRB CDR3 shortening appeared in type 1 diabetes across four CD4+ subsets.

As regards this clone: Its antigen is unknown.

This TCR was recovered from a man in his late teens or twenties with type 1 diabetes. Sequencing input: central memory CD4+ T cells from blood. This sequence joins TRBV2 and TRBJ1-2; D is unresolved. CDR3 in amino acids: CASSQDYGYTF. In nucleotides, the CDR3 is TGTGCCAGCAGTCAAGACTATGGCTACACCTTC.